The clone carrying this T cell receptor (beta chain) was picked up one time. These data originate in a study of cytomegalovirus exposure and HLA in healthy donors. With 60 Vbeta and 13 Jbeta primers, the PCR was carried out. Method: immunoSEQ multiplex PCR; TCRdb's copy keeps in-frame clones and lacks some. This table has 150,000 to 180,000 clones, 60% to 85% appearing once. CDR1 is SNHLY and CDR2 is FYNNEI in the germline V gene. The germline V and J ends were trimmed by 8 bases and 0 bases, with 14 bases remaining between them. The CDR3 has 14 residues. The genes are TRBV2 and TRBJ2-7, with D maybe TRBD2 (5 bases). The source material was PBMCs. The source is a woman aged 40 to 55 in good health and CMV-seronegative. The CDR3 sequence: CASSRTGSSYEQYF. CDR3 bases: TGTGCCAGCTCTCGGACTGGGAGCTCCTACGAGCAGTACTTC.